This T cell receptor (beta chain) was captured by sequencing in a study of T cell repertoires in cytomegalovirus infection. For the study at large: A matching HLA type, together with CMV infection, was signaled by public TCR beta signatures. General study findings and limits: Pooled public TCR beta family frequency picked out CMV carriers with the relevant HLA. The ex vivo response showed dominance by HLA-C-restricted CMV-specific TCR beta clonotypes.

TCRdb reprocessed the reads with MiXCR, giving one entry per CDR3 protein. The sample shows approximately 350,000 distinct CDR3 sequences, just under 35% of them seen only once. V lost 7 bases and J lost 2; bases outside the gene matches: 7. Germline loops: CDR1 MNHEY, CDR2 SMNVEV (reference sequence). CDR3 length: 16 amino acids. In its sample, this clonotype was seen a few times. Its antigen is undetermined. The rearrangement links TRBV27 to TRBJ2-7; 14 bases fit TRBD2. The sequence was obtained from a human donor in good health (CMV status not recorded). Some clones in this sample may be carry-over from other donors' samples. The sequencing here drew on cultured PBMCs, taken from culture after CMV antigen stimulation. The CDR3 sequence is CASKTSGRAQTYEQYF. The CDR3 region has the DNA TGTGCCAGCAAGACTAGCGGGAGGGCCCAAACCTACGAGCAGTACTTC.